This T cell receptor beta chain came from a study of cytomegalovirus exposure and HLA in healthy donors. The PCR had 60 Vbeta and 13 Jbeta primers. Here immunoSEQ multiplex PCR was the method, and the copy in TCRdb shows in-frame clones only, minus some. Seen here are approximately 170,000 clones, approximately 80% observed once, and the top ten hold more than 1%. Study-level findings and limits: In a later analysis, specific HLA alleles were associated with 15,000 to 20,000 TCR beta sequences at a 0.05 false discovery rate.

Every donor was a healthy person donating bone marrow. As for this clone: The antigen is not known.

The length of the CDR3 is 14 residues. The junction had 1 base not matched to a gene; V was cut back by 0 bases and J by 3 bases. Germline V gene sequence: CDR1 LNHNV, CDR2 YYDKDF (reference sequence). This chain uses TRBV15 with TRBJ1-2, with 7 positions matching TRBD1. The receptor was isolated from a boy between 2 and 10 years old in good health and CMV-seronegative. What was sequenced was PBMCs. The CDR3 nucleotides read TGTGCCACCAGCAGAGATCAGGGGGACTATGGCTACACCTTC. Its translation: CATSRDQGDYGYTF.